Sequencing of this T cell receptor beta chain was carried out in a study of T cells in narcolepsy. Across the study: Healthy controls were enrolled alongside patients with narcolepsy type 1 or type 2.

The study's findings and limits: Healthy controls reportedly lacked the autoreactive clonotypes serially found in patients' blood. In some patient and control memory CD4+ samples, autoreactive clones were absent. HCRT-specific and TRIB2-specific autoreactive clonotypes appeared among same-patient CSF and blood CD4+ clonotypes.

The CDR3 extends over 15 amino acids. Germline loops: CDR1 MNHEY, CDR2 SMNVEV (reference sequence). V gave up 3 bases and J gave up 1 base, with 10 bases separating them. Worth noting for this clone: What it binds is unknown.

Profiled with immunoSEQ multiplex PCR; TCRdb holds only in-frame clones, not every one. The sample lists about 24,000 clones, about 80% seen once, with 4% to 4.5% in the top ten. The TCR was taken from a human donor in good health. The sequencing input was memory (CD45RA-) CD4+ T cells from blood. V and J are TRBV27 and TRBJ1-3; no firm D call. CDR3 sequence reads: CASSFKLRSGNTIYF. DNA of the CDR3: TGTGCCAGCAGTTTTAAGCTTAGGTCTGGAAACACCATATATTTT.